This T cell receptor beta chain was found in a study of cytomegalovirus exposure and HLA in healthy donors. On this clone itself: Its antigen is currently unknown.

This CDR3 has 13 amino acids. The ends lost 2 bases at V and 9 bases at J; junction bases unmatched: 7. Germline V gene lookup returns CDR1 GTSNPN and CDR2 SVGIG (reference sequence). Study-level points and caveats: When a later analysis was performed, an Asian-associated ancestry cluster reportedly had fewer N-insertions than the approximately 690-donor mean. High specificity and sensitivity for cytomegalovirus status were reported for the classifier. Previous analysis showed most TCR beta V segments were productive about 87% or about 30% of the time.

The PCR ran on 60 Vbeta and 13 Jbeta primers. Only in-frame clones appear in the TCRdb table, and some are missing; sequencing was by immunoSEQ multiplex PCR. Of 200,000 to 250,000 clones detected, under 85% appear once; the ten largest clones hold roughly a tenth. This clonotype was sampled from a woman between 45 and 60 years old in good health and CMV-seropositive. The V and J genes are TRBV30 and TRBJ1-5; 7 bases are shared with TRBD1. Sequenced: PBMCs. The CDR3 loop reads CAWSKGALTPQHF. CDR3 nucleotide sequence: TGTGCCTGGAGTAAGGGGGCTTTGACGCCCCAGCATTTT.